Listed below are T cell receptor beta chains from one sample, sequenced in a study of CD8+ T cells in alopecia areata. TCRdb keeps only in-frame clones here, not all; method: immunoSEQ multiplex PCR. The profile shows some 180,000 clones, approximately 60% of them singletons. The sample was CD8+ T cells sorted from blood. These receptors were obtained from a human donor in good health. Both conserved end residues are part of each CDR3. The D gene is left open where the match is weak. Not every row has a clone size; where given, it reads once, few, many or a size class.

>-|-|TRBJ2-5|TRBV4-1
CASSQDLRVEETQYF
TGCGCCAGCAGCCAAGATCTCAGGGTTGAAGAGACCCAGTACTTC
>-|once|TRBJ2-7|TRBV12-5
CASGLDSTYEQYF
TGTGCTAGTGGTTTGGACAGTACCTACGAGCAGTACTTC
>TRBD1|-|TRBJ1-1|TRBV11-3
CASSPRQGANTEAFF
TGTGCCAGCAGCCCACGACAGGGGGCAAACACTGAAGCTTTCTTT
>-|-|TRBJ2-7|TRBV29-1
CSVESRDLGYEQYF
TGCAGCGTTGAATCCCGGGACCTGGGCTACGAGCAGTACTTC
>-|-|TRBJ2-5|TRBV7-9
CASNPPGQETQYF
TGTGCCAGCAACCCTCCTGGGCAAGAGACCCAGTACTTC
>-|-|TRBJ2-7|TRBV15
CATSSYRDRGTYEQYF
TGTGCCACCAGCAGCTACCGGGACCGTGGCACCTACGAGCAGTACTTC
>-|-|TRBJ2-3|TRBV9
CASSLEGSYTDTQYF
TGTGCCAGCTCTCTTGAGGGTTCTTACACAGATACGCAGTATTTT
>TRBD1|-|TRBJ1-2|TRBV18
CASSPRQTGIVYGYTF
TGTGCCAGCTCACCACGCCAGACAGGGATAGTATATGGCTACACCTTC
>-|-|TRBJ2-5|TRBV29-1
CSVVTLQERETQYF
TGCAGCGTTGTAACTCTACAGGAGAGGGAGACCCAGTACTTC
>TRBD1|-|TRBJ2-7|TRBV11-2
CASSAPGTGETYEQYF
TGTGCCAGCAGCGCCCCCGGGACAGGCGAAACCTACGAGCAGTACTTC